Listed here is a single T cell receptor (beta chain). This sample is drawn from a study of blood T cell repertoires in COVID-19. Whole-study context: The origin of the acute and convalescent COVID-19 samples was the United States, Italy and Spain. Nucleic acid was either cDNA or gDNA, and it came from T cells, B-cell-depleted T cells, or PBMCs.

The CDR3 loop spans 14 amino acids. V shed 4 bases, J shed 2 bases, and the junction held 2 bases outside the gene matches. Germline V gene sequence: CDR1 SGHRS, CDR2 YFSETQ. Per the original data handling: From reference gene primer amplification, estimates of nucleated cell counts were derived. Using immunoSEQ multiplex PCR, the repertoire was profiled, and TCRdb retains in-frame clones only, with some absent. For V, J and clone size, that table is used; D and trimming come from the DNA. The data show about 39,000 clones, approximately 96% seen once. Sequenced sample: peripheral blood. This receptor was identified in a human donor with active COVID-19. The donor label of this sample is uncertain. The chain employs TRBV5-1 and TRBJ2-7; TRBD1 aligns across 11 bases. The CDR3 loop reads CASSTGQGAYEQYF. Written as DNA, the CDR3 is TGCGCCAGCAGCACGGGACAGGGGGCCTACGAGCAGTACTTC.